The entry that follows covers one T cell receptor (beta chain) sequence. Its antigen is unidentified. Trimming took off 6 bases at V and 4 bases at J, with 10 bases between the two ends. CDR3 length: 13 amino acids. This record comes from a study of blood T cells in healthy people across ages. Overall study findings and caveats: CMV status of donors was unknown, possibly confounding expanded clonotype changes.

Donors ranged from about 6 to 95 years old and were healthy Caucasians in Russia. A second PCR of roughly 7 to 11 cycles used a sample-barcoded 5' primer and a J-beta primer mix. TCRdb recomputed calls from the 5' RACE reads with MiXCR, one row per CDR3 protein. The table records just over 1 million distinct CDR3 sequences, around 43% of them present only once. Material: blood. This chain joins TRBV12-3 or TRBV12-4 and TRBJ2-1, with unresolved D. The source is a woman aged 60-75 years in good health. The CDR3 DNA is TGTGCCAGCAGAAAAGGAGCATACAATGAGCAGTTCTTC. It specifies CASRKGAYNEQFF.